The 10 T cell receptor beta chains below come from one sample, sequenced in a study of T cell responses to AZD1222 COVID-19 vaccine. The method was immunoSEQ multiplex PCR; TCRdb's version includes in-frame clones alone and lacks a portion of them. The repertoire consists of around 120,000 clones, with approximately 90% occurring once and the leading ten covering 11%. The sequencing here drew on peripheral blood, taken on day 0 of MenACWY control vaccination. The receptors stem from an adult in good health.

This clone was found a few times. This chain joins TRBV4-2 and TRBJ2-6; no definite D call. The CDR3 is made up of 16 amino acids. Germline values: CDR1 LGHNA, CDR2 YNFKEQ. Trimming removed 0 bases at V and 2 bases at J, with 8 bases between. DNA for the CDR3: TGTGCCAGCAGCCAAGAAGAAGGGACTGGGGCCAACGTCCTGACTTTC. Translating gives CASSQEEGTGANVLTF.

The chain joins TRBV2 to TRBJ2-7; no reliable D call. CDR1 and CDR2 from the germline V gene are SNHLY and FYNNEI. This CDR3 is built from 13 residues. Trimming cost V 1 base and J 2 bases, with 6 bases left between them. This CDR3 is CASSEGLAYEQYF. Here the CDR3 DNA reads TGTGCCAGCAGTGAAGGGTTGGCCTACGAGCAGTACTTC. The variable domain in full, with the rest retrieved from reference TRBV2 and TRBJ2-7, is EPEVTQTPSHQVTQMGQEVILRCVPISNHLYFYWYRQILGQKVEFLVSFYNNEISEKSEIFDDQFSVERPDGSNFTLKIRSTKLEDSAMYFCASSEGLAYEQYFGPGTRLTVT.

The chain uses TRBV2 and TRBJ1-2; perhaps TRBD1 as D (6 bases). CDR1 is SNHLY, CDR2 FYNNEI, per germline. V dropped 6 bases and J dropped 2 bases, with 13 bases sitting between them. The CDR3 has 14 residues. CDR3: CASSQTGNNYGYTF. CDR3 coding DNA: TGTGCCAGCAGCCAAACAGGGAACAACTATGGCTACACCTTC.

This chain connects TRBV6-1 to TRBJ2-1; D call uncertain. Germline loops: CDR1 MNHNS, CDR2 SASEGT. The CDR3 loop spans 14 amino acids. Trimming took 2 bases from V and 0 from J, leaving 5 bases between them. The DNA for the CDR3 is TGTGCCAGCAGTGAACTAGACTCCTACAATGAGCAGTTCTTC. It yields the protein CASSELDSYNEQFF.

The J gene is TRBJ1-4, the V gene TRBV30; D perhaps matches TRBD1 (6 bases). V shed 7 bases and J shed 2 bases, with 14 bases lying between them. Germline lookup yields CDR1 GTSNPN and CDR2 SVGIG (reference sequence). There are 14 residues in the CDR3. CDR3 protein: CASRRGLTNEKLFF. The DNA for the CDR3 is TGTGCCTCCCGCAGGGGCCTTACTAATGAAAAACTGTTTTTT.

About this clone: Germline and junction disagree at one end, which may indicate a read error. The DNA for the CDR3 is TGTGCCAGCAGCCGACTACCCCAGCCGAACGCCGGGGAGCTGTTTTTT. Protein: CASSRLPQPNAGELFF. J is TRBJ2-2 and V is TRBV3-1 (or the pseudogene TRBV3-2); D might be TRBD2 (5 bases). From germline, CDR1 is LGHDT and CDR2 YNNKEL (reference sequence). The CDR3 has 16 residues.

The chain couples TRBV20-1 to TRBJ1-1, with 12 bases aligning to TRBD1. V dropped 3 bases and J dropped 6; count of bases not matched to a gene: 5. Germline V gene lookup returns CDR1 DFQATT and CDR2 SNEGSKA (reference sequence). There are 14 residues in the CDR3. The CDR3, as DNA: TGCAGTGCTAGTGGGACAGGGGGCAAATCTGAAGCTTTCTTT. Translated, it gives CSASGTGGKSEAFF.

The genes are TRBV29-1 and TRBJ2-1; weak D call: TRBD1 (5 bases). Germline CDR1 and CDR2: SQVTM and ANQGSEA. The CDR3 totals 14 residues. Between the trimmed V and J ends, which lost 1 base and 6 bases, there was a span of 13 bases. For the CDR3, the DNA is TGCAGCGTTGAAGTAGGTGACAGTGGCAATGAGCAGTTCTTC. Translating gives CSVEVGDSGNEQFF.

This chain uses TRBV7-7 with TRBJ1-1; TRBD1 aligns across 8 bases. J was trimmed by 2 bases and V by 2 bases; bases with no gene match: 7. The CDR3 is 16 residues long. The germline CDR1 and CDR2 sequences are SSHAT and FNYEAQ (reference sequence). The CDR3 spells CASSLFWQGANTEAFF. For the CDR3, the DNA is TGTGCCAGCAGCTTATTTTGGCAGGGGGCCAACACTGAAGCTTTCTTT.

This chain links TRBV9 with TRBJ2-3, with D perhaps matching TRBD1 or TRBD2 (6 bases each). V lost 6 bases and J 5 bases, leaving 22 bases between the germline ends. CDR1 SGDLS and CDR2 YYNGEE come from the germline V gene. CDR3 length equals 16 residues. The CDR3 region is CASTPRGASVGDTQYF. The CDR3 DNA is TGTGCCAGCACCCCTAGGGGGGCTAGCGTCGGAGATACGCAGTATTTT.